This note documents a single T cell receptor (beta chain) sequence. Its antigen remains unknown. The CDR3 sequence is 16 residues long. The germline CDR1 and CDR2 sequences are LNHNV and YYDKDF (reference sequence). Trimming took 1 base from V and 9 from J, leaving 19 bases between them. The table came from immunoSEQ multiplex PCR; TCRdb's copy has only in-frame clones and leaves some out. The sample includes fewer than 400,000 clones, about 88% of them seen just once. Treatment described: approximately 18 received Ad26.COV2.S at low or high dose, single or two shots; roughly 5 received placebo; per-sample allocation not given. The samples date from day 63 after the first vaccine or placebo injection. These data originate in a study of Ad26.COV2.S vaccination and SARS-CoV-2 variants. General study points: It was found that vaccine and placebo recipients had similar non-spike TCR breadth. Vaccine recipients posted higher spike-specific TCR breadth than their placebo counterparts.

The sequence derives from a person between 18 and 65 years old who received the Ad26.COV2.S COVID-19 vaccine or a placebo. This chain links TRBV15 with TRBJ2-1, with D uncertain. Sequences were derived from peripheral blood, sampled in a trial of Ad26.COV2.S vaccine versus placebo. Here the CDR3 reads CATSRGTSPPWGEQFF. CDR3 DNA sequence: TGTGCCACCAGCAGAGGGACCTCGCCCCCATGGGGTGAGCAGTTCTTC.